The clone carrying this TCR beta chain has a single count. This entry belongs to a study of blood T cell repertoires in COVID-19. Overall study: Some COVID-19 samples were acute and others convalescent; all came from the United States, Italy and Spain. T cells, B-cell-depleted T cells, or PBMCs provided the cDNA or gDNA that served as material.

The V segment lost 6 bases and the J segment 5 bases; nucleotides outside the gene matches: 10. Germline assignment: CDR1 MNHEY and CDR2 SMNVEV (reference sequence). This CDR3 spans 15 amino acids. Original processing notes: Amplifying reference gene primers gave estimates of nucleated cell counts. The assay was immunoSEQ multiplex PCR, and TCRdb's table has in-frame clones only and misses some. The V and J calls and the clone size are those of that table, but D and trimming were determined from the DNA. The table has about 100,000 clones, approximately 89% seen once. This sequence originates from a man aged 50 to 60 with active COVID-19. The sequenced material came from peripheral blood. This chain connects TRBV27 to TRBJ2-1; 7 nucleotides match TRBD1. The CDR3 sequence: CASRRQGAPDNEQFF. The CDR3 bases are TGTGCCAGCAGGCGACAGGGCGCGCCTGACAATGAGCAGTTCTTC.